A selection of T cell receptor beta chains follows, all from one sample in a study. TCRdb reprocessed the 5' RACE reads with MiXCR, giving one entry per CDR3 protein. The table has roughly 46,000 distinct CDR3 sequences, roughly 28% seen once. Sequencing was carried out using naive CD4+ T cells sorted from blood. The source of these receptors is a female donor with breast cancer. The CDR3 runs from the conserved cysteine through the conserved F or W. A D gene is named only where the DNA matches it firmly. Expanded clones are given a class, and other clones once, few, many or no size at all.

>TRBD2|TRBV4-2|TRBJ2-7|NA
TGTGCCAGCAGCATGTTAGCGGGAACCAAGCAGTACTTC
CASSMLAGTKQYF
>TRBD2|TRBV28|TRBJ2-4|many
TGTGCCAGCAGCTTAGACTCCGGGACTACCATAGCCAAAAACATTCAGTACTTC
CASSLDSGTTIAKNIQYF
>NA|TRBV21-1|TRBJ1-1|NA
TGTGCCAGCAGCAAAGTTGGCAGACTGAACACTGAAGCTTTCTTT
CASSKVGRLNTEAFF
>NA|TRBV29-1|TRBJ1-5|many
TGCAGCGTTCGGGACAACCACAATCAGCCCCAGCATTTT
CSVRDNHNQPQHF
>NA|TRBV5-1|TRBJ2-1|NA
TGCGCCAGCAGCTATGACAGGCGCTCCTACAATGAGCAGTTCTTC
CASSYDRRSYNEQFF
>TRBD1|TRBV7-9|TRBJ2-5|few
TGTGCCAGCAGCCTACGACAGGGGCCGGCAGAGACCCAGTACTTC
CASSLRQGPAETQYF
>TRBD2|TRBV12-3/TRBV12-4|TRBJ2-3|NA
TGTGCCGGCAGTTTGGCGGGAGGCGGGACAGATACGCAGTATTTT
CAGSLAGGGTDTQYF
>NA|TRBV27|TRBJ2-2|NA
TGTGCCAGCAGTTTACCACCCCAGGGGGAGCTGTTTTTT
CASSLPPQGELFF
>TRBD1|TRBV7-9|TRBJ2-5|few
TGTGCCAGCTCCATAGGGGGGACAGGGAAAGAGACCCAGTACTTC
CASSIGGTGKETQYF
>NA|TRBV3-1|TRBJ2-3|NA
TGTGCCAGCAGCCAACACCTGACTAGTTCGGCGCAGTATTTT
CASSQHLTSSAQYF
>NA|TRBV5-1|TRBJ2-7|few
TGCGCCAGCAGCTTAAGGACAGAAGCCTACGAGCAGTACTTC
CASSLRTEAYEQYF
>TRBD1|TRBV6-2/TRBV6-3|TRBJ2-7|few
TGTGCCAGCAGTTCGAGACAGGGGTCCTACGAGCAGTACTTC
CASSSRQGSYEQYF
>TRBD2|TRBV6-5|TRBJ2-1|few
TGTGCCAGCAGCCAGAGGCGGCTAGCGGGGGGGGAGCAGTTCTTC
CASSQRRLAGGEQFF
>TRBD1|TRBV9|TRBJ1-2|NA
TGTGCCAGCAGCACCGGACAGGGTGCTGGCTACACCTTC
CASSTGQGAGYTF
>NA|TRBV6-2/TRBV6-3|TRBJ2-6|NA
TGTGCCAGCCTACAAGGTGGGGCCAACGTCCTGACTTTC
CASLQGGANVLTF
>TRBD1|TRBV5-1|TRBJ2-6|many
TGCGCCAGCGCAGGACAGGGGGCGTCTGGGGCCAACGTCCTGACTTTC
CASAGQGASGANVLTF
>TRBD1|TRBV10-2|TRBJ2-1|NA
TGCGCCAGCAGTGAGTACCGGGACAGGGGGCATGAGCAGTTCTTC
CASSEYRDRGHEQFF
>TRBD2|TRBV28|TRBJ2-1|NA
TGTGCCAGCAGACCTGGACTAGCGGGCATCTACAATGAGCAGTTCTTC
CASRPGLAGIYNEQFF
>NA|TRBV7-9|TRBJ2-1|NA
TGTGCCAGCAGCTATAGCGGCAATGAGCAGTTCTTC
CASSYSGNEQFF
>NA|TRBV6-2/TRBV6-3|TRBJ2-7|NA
TGTGCCAGCTTTTCGCTAGCGAGCTACGAGCAGTACTTC
CASFSLASYEQYF
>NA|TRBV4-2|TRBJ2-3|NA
TGTGCCAGCAGCGAGAGTGTAGCGGACCGGGATACGCAGTATTTT
CASSESVADRDTQYF
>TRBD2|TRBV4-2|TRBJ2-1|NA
TGTGCCAGCAGTATTAGCGGGGATAACAATGAGCAGTTCTTC
CASSISGDNNEQFF
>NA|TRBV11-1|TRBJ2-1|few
TGTGCCAGCAGGGGGGTCTCCTACAATGAGCAGTTCTTC
CASRGVSYNEQFF
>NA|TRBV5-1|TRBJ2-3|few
TGCGCCAGCAGCTTGAAAACTAGCGATACGCAGTATTTT
CASSLKTSDTQYF
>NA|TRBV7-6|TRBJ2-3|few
TGTGCCAGCAGCTTAGGAGACCAGCGCACAGATACGCAGTATTTT
CASSLGDQRTDTQYF
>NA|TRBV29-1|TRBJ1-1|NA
TGCAGCGTTGAAGGGACAGAAGCTTTCTTT
CSVEGTEAFF
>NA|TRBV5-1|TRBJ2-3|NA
TGCGCCAGCAGCCCAGCCAACACAGATACGCAGTATTTT
CASSPANTDTQYF
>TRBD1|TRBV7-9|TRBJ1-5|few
TGTGCCAGCAGTTTTACCGGGACAGGGGATCAGCCCCAGCATTTT
CASSFTGTGDQPQHF
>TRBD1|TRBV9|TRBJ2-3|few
TGTGCCAGCAGCGGGGACAGGGGGAGGACAGATACGCAGTATTTT
CASSGDRGRTDTQYF
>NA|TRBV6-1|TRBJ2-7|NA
TGTGCCAGCTTAGGGCACGAGCAGTACTTC
CASLGHEQYF
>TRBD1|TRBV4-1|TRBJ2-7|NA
TGCGCCAGCAGCCAAGTAGATTGGACAGGGCGACCAAAGGAGTACGAGCAGTACTTC
CASSQVDWTGRPKEYEQYF
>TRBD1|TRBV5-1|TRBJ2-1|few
TGCGCCAGCAGCAAACAGGGGAGCTCCTACAATGAGCAGTTCTTC
CASSKQGSSYNEQFF
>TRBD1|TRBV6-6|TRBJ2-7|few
TGTGCCAGCAGTAACTCCGGGACAGGGGTCCGGGAGCAGTACTTC
CASSNSGTGVREQYF
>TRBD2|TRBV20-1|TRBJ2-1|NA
TGCAGTGCTAGTTCCCCACAAGCTGGGGAGGGAGTACTCCTCAATGAGCAGTTCTTC
CSASSPQAGEGVLLNEQFF
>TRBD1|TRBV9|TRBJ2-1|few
TGTGCCAGCAGCCCCCGAAGACAGGGGGTCATGAATGAGCAGTTCTTC
CASSPRRQGVMNEQFF
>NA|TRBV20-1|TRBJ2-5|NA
TGCAGTGCTAGACCGGGACAAGAGACCCAGTACTTC
CSARPGQETQYF
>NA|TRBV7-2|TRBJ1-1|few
TGTGCCAGCAGCTCGACCCCGGCGACCCTCCTGAACACTGAAGCTTTCTTT
CASSSTPATLLNTEAFF
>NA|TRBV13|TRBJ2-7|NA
TGTGCCAGCAGCCCGAGGGGATTGTCCTACGAGCAGTACTTC
CASSPRGLSYEQYF
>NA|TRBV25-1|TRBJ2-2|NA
TGTGCCAGCAGTGAAAGGACGTCCACCGGGGAGCTGTTTTTT
CASSERTSTGELFF
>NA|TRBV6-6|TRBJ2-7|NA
TGTGCCAGCAAGGGCTCCTACGAGCAGTACTTC
CASKGSYEQYF
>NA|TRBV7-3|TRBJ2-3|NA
TGTGCCAGCAGCCTCAAAACCGGGACTCATAGCACAGATACGCAGTATTTT
CASSLKTGTHSTDTQYF
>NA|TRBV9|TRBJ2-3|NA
TGTGCCAGCAGCGTCGTGACTAACACAGATACGCAGTATTTT
CASSVVTNTDTQYF
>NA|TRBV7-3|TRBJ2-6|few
TGTGCCAGCAGCTTAAACAAGGGGGCCAACGTCCTGACTTTC
CASSLNKGANVLTF